This T cell receptor (beta chain) was obtained from a study of blood T cell repertoires in COVID-19. Study in general: Italy, Spain and the United States were the sources of the convalescent and acute COVID-19 samples.

Per the original methods: Amplification from reference gene primers served as the basis for estimated nucleated cell counts. Data came from immunoSEQ multiplex PCR; TCRdb stores just in-frame clones and leaves some out. The DNA was the basis for D and trimming; V, J and clone size are from that table. The profile shows 48,000 or so clones, more than 75% of them singletons. This CDR3 spans 16 amino acids. The germline CDR1 and CDR2 sequences are KGHSH and LQKENI. Trimming shortened V by 2 bases and J by 2 bases, and 16 bases separated the two germline ends. The receptor was isolated from a woman older than 75 with COVID-19, enrolled during active disease. Material: peripheral blood. The chain is built from TRBV18 and TRBJ2-7; D is unclear. The CDR3 DNA reads as TGTGCCAGCTCACCAAAAATTGCCAGTGGAGCCTACGAGCAGTACTTC. Its translation is CASSPKIASGAYEQYF.